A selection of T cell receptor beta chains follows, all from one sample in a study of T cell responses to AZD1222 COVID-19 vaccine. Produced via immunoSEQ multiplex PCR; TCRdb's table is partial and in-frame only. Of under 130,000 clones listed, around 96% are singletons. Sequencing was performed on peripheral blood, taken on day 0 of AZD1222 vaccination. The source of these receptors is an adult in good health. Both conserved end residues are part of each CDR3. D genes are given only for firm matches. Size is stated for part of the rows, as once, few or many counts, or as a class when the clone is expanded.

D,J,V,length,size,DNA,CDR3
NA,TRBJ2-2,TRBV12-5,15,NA,TGTGCTAGTGGTTTGGGGCAGGGGAACACCGGGGAGCTGTTTTTT,CASGLGQGNTGELFF
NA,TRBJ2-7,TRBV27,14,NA,TGTGCCAGCAGGACGACAGGACACTCCTACGAGCAGTACTTC,CASRTTGHSYEQYF
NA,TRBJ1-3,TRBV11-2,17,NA,TGTGCCAGCAGCCCGACCCGGCGGGAACTACCTGGAAACACCATATATTTT,CASSPTRRELPGNTIYF
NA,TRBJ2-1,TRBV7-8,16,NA,TGTGCCAGCAGCTTATGGCGAACCCTCTCCTACAATGAGCAGTTCTTC,CASSLWRTLSYNEQFF
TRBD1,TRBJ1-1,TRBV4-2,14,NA,TGTGCCAGCAGCCTACTAAACAGGGGGGCTGAAGCTTTCTTT,CASSLLNRGAEAFF
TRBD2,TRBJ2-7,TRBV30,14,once,TGTGCCTGGAGGGGAAGCGGGAGGTCCTACGAGCAGTACTTC,CAWRGSGRSYEQYF
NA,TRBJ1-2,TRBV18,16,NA,TGTGCCAGCTCACTAAGCCCCCTGGACAGCAGCTATGGCTACACCTTC,CASSLSPLDSSYGYTF
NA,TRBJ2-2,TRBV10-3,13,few,TGTGCCCTACAGGGTACTAACACCGGGGAGCTGTTTTTT,CALQGTNTGELFF
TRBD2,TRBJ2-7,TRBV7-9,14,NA,TGTGCCAGCAGCTTGGGCGGGAGCTCGGGAGAGCAGTACTTC,CASSLGGSSGEQYF
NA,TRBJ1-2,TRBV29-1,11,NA,TGCAGCGTTGATTCGGGATATGGCTACACCTTC,CSVDSGYGYTF
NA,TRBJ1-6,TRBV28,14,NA,TGTGCCAGTAGCCCCGGGGGTGGTAATTCACCCCTCCACTTT,CASSPGGGNSPLHF
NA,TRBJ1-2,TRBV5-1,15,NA,TGCGCCAGCAGCTTGGAGCCGGACAGATACTATGGCTACACCTTC,CASSLEPDRYYGYTF
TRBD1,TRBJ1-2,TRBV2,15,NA,TGTGCCAGCAGTCCACAGGGGGCCCTTAACTATGGCTACACCTTC,CASSPQGALNYGYTF
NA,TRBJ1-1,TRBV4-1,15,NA,TGCGCCAGCAGCCTCCTCCCGGGCTCGAACACTGAAGCTTTCTTT,CASSLLPGSNTEAFF
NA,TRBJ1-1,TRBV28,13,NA,TGTGCCAGCAGTTTTCAGAGGAACACTGAAGCTTTCTTT,CASSFQRNTEAFF
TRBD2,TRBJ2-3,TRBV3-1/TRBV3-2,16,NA,TGTGCCAGCAGCCCGATAGCGGGGGGGCGTACAGATACGCAGTATTTT,CASSPIAGGRTDTQYF
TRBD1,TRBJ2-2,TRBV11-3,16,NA,TGTGCCAGCAGCTCAGGACAGGTCCTAAACACCGGGGAGCTGTTTTTT,CASSSGQVLNTGELFF
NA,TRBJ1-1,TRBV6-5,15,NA,TGTGCCAGCAGTTACTCGAGCCCACAGCGGACCGAAGCTTTCTTT,CASSYSSPQRTEAFF
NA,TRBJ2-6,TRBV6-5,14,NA,TGTGCCACCCTTAGGCGCTCTGGGGCCAACGTCCTGACTTTC,CATLRRSGANVLTF
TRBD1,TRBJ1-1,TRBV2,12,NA,TGTGCCAGCAACCAGGGGGCACGGCGAGCTTTCTTT,CASNQGARRAFF
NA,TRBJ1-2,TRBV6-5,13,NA,TGTGCCAGCGGATCATCAGAGACGGTTGGCTACACCTTC,CASGSSETVGYTF
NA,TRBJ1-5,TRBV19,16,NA,TGTGCCAGTAGTCATGGGGGGGGATTACTCAATCAGCCCCAGCATTTT,CASSHGGGLLNQPQHF
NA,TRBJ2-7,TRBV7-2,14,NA,TGTGCCAGCAGCTTTCTTGCTAGCAGGTACGAGCAGTACTTC,CASSFLASRYEQYF
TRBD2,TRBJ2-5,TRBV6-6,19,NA,TGTGCCAGCAGCTCTCCTCGGACTAGCGGGAGCCGTCGGCAAGAGACCCAGTACTTC,CASSSPRTSGSRRQETQYF
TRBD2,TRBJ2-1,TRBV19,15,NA,TGTGCCAGTAGTAGACGCAGCGGGAGTTTCAGTGAGCAGTTCTTC,CASSRRSGSFSEQFF
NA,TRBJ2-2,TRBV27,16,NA,TGTGCCAGCAGTCCTTACCGGACTGGACGCTCCGGGGAGCTGTTTTTT,CASSPYRTGRSGELFF
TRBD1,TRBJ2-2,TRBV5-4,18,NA,TGTGCCAGCAGCTCCTCAATCGACAGGGGGATCTTGGCCGGGGAGCTGTTTTTT,CASSSSIDRGILAGELFF
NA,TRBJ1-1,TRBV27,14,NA,TGTGCCAGCAGTCTTCACGGTTCGAACACTGAAGCTTTCTTT,CASSLHGSNTEAFF
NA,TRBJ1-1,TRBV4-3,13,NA,TGCGCCAGCAGCCTATCGGAAGGGAGACGGGCTTTCTTT,CASSLSEGRRAFF
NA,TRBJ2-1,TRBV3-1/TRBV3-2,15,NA,TGTGCCAGCAGCCGAGATAAACTGGCCTGGAATGAGCAGTTCTTC,CASSRDKLAWNEQFF
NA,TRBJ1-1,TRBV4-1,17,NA,TGCGCCAGCAGCCAGCGGGCTTTGTTGGGTTTGAACACTGAAGCTTTCTTT,CASSQRALLGLNTEAFF
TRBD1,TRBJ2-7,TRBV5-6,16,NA,TGTGCCAGCAGACCACTACAGGGGTCCTCCTCGAAGGAGCAGTACTTC,CASRPLQGSSSKEQYF
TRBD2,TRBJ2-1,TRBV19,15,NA,TGTGCCAGTAGTATAACTAGCGGGCTTAGTGATGAGCAGTTCTTC,CASSITSGLSDEQFF
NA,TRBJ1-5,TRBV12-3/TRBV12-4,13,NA,TGTGCCAGCAGTTTAATCTCGGGGCAGCGCCAGCATTTT,CASSLISGQRQHF
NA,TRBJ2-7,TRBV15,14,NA,TGTGCCACCAGGGGACGGCAGGAGCCCTACGAGCAGTACTTC,CATRGRQEPYEQYF
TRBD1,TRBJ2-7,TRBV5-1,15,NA,TGCGCCAGCAGCTTGTCTTACGGGACAGGGTACGAGCAGTACTTC,CASSLSYGTGYEQYF
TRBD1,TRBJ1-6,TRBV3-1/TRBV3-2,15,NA,TGTGCCAGCAGCCAAGGACAGGGCAGCTATTCACCCCTCCACTTT,CASSQGQGSYSPLHF
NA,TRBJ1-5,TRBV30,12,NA,TGTGCCTGGAGTTTGGGCAATCAGCCCCAGCATTTT,CAWSLGNQPQHF
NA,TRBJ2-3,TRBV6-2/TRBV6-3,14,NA,TGTGCCAGCAGTTACGTTCGGGGGACGGATACGCAGTATTTT,CASSYVRGTDTQYF
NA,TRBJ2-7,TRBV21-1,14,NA,TGTGCCAGCAGCAGCTTGCAGGGGCCCTACGAGCAGTACTTC,CASSSLQGPYEQYF
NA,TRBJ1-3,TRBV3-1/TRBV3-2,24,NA,TGTGCCAGCAGCCAAGATTCCCAACGAAAAAACTCTTGTGGGCTGGGGGCCGAAGGAAACACCATATATTTT,CASSQDSQRKNSCGLGAEGNTIYF
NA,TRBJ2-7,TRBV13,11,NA,TGTGCCAGCAGCCTCGACTCTTGGCAGTACTTC,CASSLDSWQYF
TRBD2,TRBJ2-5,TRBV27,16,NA,TGTGCCAGCAGTTTAGATGGGCGGGGGGGTCCAGAGACCCAGTACTTC,CASSLDGRGGPETQYF
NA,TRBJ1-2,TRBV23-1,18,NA,TGCGCCAGCAGTCAGGGGGTCAGCCGTTCCCCCAATGCCTATGGCTACACCTTC,CASSQGVSRSPNAYGYTF
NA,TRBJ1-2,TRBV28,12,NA,TGTGCCAGCAGTTTACGGGGCTATGGCTACACCTTC,CASSLRGYGYTF
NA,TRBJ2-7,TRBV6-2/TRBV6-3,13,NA,TGTGCCAGCAGTTTCAGGGCGGGGTACGAGCAGTACTTC,CASSFRAGYEQYF
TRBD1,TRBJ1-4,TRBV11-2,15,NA,TGTGCCAGCAGCCTTCGACAGGGGGCAGGTGAAAAACTGTTTTTT,CASSLRQGAGEKLFF
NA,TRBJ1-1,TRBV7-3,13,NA,TGTGCCAGCAGCCCCCCGGGGGGAGTGGGAGCTTTCTTT,CASSPPGGVGAFF
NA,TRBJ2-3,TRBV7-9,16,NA,TGTGCCAGCAGCTCGGACCGCGCGCTCAGCACAGATACGCAGTATTTT,CASSSDRALSTDTQYF
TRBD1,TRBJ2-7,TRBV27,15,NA,TGTGCCAGCAGTTCGCTCGGGACAGGGGCTAGGGAGCAGTACTTC,CASSSLGTGAREQYF
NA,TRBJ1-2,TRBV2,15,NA,TGTGCCAGCAAGAGAGCGGGGGCGCCTAACTATGGCTACACCTTC,CASKRAGAPNYGYTF
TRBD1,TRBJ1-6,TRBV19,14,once,TGTGCCTGCCAACTAGGACAGGGTGACTCACCCCTCCACTTT,CACQLGQGDSPLHF
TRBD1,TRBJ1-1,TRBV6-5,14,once,TGTGCCAGCAGCTGGGACAGAGTTAACACTGAAGCTTTCTTT,CASSWDRVNTEAFF